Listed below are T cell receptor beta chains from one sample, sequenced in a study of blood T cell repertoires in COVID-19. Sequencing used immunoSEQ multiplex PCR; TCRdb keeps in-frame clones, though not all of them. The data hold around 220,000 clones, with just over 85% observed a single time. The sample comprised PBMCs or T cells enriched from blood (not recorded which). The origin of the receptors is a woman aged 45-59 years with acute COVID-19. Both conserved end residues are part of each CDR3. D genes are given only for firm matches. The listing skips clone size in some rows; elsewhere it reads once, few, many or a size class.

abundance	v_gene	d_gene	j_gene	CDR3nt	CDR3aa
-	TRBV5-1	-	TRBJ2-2	TGCGCCAGCGGCGGGACAGCCACACCCGGGGAGCTGTTTTTT	CASGGTATPGELFF
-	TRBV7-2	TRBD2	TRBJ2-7	TGTGCCAGCAGCTTAGGTATGGGACTAGTCTACGAGCAGTACTTC	CASSLGMGLVYEQYF
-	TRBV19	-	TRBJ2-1	TGTGCCAGTAGTCCCTCGGGCCCCCACAGGGTATCGCGCTACAATGAGCAGTTCTTC	CASSPSGPHRVSRYNEQFF
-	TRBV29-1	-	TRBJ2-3	TGCAGCGTTGATCGGGAGACAGATACGCAGTATTTT	CSVDRETDTQYF
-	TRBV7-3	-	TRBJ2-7	TGTGCCAGCAGCTTATATGTGGAGGGGGAGCAGTACTTC	CASSLYVEGEQYF
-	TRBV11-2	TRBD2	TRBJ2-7	TGTGCCAGCAGAACGGAGCCTAGCGGGATCTCCTACGAGCAGTACTTC	CASRTEPSGISYEQYF
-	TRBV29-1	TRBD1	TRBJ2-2	TGCAGCGTTAGGGACAGAGCGAACACCGGGGAGCTGTTTTTT	CSVRDRANTGELFF
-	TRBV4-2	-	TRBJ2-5	TGTGCCAGCAGCCAAAATCGGGACATGGGAGAGACCCAGTACTTC	CASSQNRDMGETQYF
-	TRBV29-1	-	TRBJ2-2	TGCAGCGTTGAATCGGGGATCACCGGGGAGCTGTTTTTT	CSVESGITGELFF
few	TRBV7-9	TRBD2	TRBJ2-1	TGTGCCAGCAGCTTGTCCGGGACTACCTACAATGAGCAGTTCTTC	CASSLSGTTYNEQFF
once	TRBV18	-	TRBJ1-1	TGTGCCAGCTCACCACCGCGGGGCATCCGAGCTTTCTTT	CASSPPRGIRAFF
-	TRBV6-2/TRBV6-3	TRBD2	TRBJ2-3	TGTGCCAGCAGCCCTAGGGGTCTAGCGGGAGGCACAGATACGCAGTATTTT	CASSPRGLAGGTDTQYF
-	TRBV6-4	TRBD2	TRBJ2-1	TGTGCCAGCAGTGACGCGGGAGATTACAATGAGCAGTTCTTC	CASSDAGDYNEQFF
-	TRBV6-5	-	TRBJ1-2	TGTGCCAGCAGGTCCGATACAGGGTCGCTAGGCTACACCTTC	CASRSDTGSLGYTF
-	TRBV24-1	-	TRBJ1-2	TGTGCCACCAGTGATTCCAAGAACGCGTATGGCTACACCTTC	CATSDSKNAYGYTF
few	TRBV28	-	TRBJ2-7	TGTGCCAGCAAGTTCCGAGAGCCCGGAGCCGAGCAGTACTTC	CASKFREPGAEQYF